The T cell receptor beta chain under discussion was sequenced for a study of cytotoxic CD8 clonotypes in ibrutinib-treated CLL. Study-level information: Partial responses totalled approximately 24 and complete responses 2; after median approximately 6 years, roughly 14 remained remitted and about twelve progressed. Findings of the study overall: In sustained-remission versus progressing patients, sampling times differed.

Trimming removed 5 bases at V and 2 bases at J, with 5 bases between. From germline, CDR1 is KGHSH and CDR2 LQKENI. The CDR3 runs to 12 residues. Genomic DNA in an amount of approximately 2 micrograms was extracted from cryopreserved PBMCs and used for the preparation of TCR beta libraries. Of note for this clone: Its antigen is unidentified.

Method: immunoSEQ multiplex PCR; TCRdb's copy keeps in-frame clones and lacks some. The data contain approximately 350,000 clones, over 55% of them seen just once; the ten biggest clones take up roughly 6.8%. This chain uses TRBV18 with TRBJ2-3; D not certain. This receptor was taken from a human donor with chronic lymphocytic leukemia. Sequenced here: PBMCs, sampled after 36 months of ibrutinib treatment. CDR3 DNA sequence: TGTGCCAGCTCAGGCGTCACAGATACGCAGTATTTT. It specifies CASSGVTDTQYF.